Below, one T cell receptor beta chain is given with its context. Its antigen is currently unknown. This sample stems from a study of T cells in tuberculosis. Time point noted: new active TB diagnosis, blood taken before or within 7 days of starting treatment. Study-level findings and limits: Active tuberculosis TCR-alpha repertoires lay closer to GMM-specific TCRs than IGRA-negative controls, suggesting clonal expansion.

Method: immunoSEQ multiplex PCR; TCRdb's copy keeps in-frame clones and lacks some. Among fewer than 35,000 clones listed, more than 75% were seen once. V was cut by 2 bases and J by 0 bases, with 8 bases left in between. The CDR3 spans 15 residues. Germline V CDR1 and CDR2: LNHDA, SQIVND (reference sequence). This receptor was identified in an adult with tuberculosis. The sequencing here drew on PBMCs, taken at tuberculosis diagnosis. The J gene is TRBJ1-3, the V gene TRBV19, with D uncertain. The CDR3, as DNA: TGTGCCAGTAGTATAAACGGGTTCTCTGGAAACACCATATATTTT. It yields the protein CASSINGFSGNTIYF. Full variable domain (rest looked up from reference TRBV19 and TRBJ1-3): DGGITQSPKYLFRKEGQNVTLSCEQNLNHDAMYWYRQDPGQGLRLIYYSQIVNDFQKGDIAEGYSVSREKKESFPLTVTSAQKNPTAFYLCASSINGFSGNTIYFGEGSWLTVV.